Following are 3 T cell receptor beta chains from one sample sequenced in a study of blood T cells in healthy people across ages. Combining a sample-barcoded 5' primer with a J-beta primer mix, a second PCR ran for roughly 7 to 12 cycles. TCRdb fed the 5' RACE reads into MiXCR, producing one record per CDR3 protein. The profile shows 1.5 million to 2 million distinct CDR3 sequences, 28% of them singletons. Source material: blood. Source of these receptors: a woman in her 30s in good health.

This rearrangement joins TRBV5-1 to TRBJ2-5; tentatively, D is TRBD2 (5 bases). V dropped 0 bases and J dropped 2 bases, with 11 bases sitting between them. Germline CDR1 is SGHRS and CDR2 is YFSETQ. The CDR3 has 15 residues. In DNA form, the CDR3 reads TGCGCCAGCAGCTTGGTTGGGGAGCAACAAGAGACCCAGTACTTC. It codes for CASSLVGEQQETQYF.

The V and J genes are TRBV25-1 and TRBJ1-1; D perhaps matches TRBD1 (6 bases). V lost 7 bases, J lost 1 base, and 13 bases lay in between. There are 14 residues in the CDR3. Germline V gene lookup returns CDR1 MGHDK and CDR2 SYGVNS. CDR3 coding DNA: TGTGCCAGCAACCCACTGGACAGGAACACTGAAGCTTTCTTT. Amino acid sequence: CASNPLDRNTEAFF.

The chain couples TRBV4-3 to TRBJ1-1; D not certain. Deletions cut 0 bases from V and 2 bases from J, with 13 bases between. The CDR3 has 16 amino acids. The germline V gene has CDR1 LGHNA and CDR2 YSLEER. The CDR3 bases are TGCGCCAGCAGCCAAGATGGAATGCATTCCAACACTGAAGCTTTCTTT. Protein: CASSQDGMHSNTEAFF.